Below are 21 T cell receptor beta chains sequenced from a single sample in a study of blood T cell repertoires in COVID-19. Assay used: immunoSEQ multiplex PCR; TCRdb lists only in-frame clones, some missing. The data contain 95,000 to 110,000 clones, just over 85% of them singletons. Sequences were obtained from peripheral blood. These receptors were taken from a human donor in a cohort sampled during active COVID-19.

The chain employs TRBV7-2 and TRBJ2-1; 9 nucleotides align to TRBD2. Germline trimming cut 2 bases from V and 3 bases from J; bases unmatched to any gene: 5. Germline V lookup: CDR1 SGHTA, CDR2 FQGNSA. CDR3 size: 16 residues. CDR3 in amino acids: CASSLSGGRGYNEQFF. In DNA form, the CDR3 reads TGTGCCAGCAGCTTATCGGGCGGGAGGGGCTACAATGAGCAGTTCTTC.

V and J are TRBV30 and TRBJ2-4; D gene uncertain. The V end lost 2 bases, the J end lost 0 bases, and 11 bases lay between the germline ends. This CDR3 is 15 amino acids long. The germline V gene encodes CDR1 GTSNPN and CDR2 SVGIG (reference sequence). CDR3 sequence: CAWSPQILAKNIQYF. The CDR3 DNA follows: TGTGCCTGGAGTCCACAGATTCTAGCCAAAAACATTCAGTACTTC.

V is TRBV10-2 and J is TRBJ2-1, with D maybe TRBD2 (6 bases). The germline V and J ends were trimmed by 5 bases and 10 bases, with 15 bases remaining between them. The CDR3 has 13 amino acids. Germline-derived CDR1 and CDR2 are WSHSY and SAAADI. The CDR3 coding sequence is TGCGCCAGCAGTACAGGAACGGGGAGGGAGCAGTTCTTC. The encoded protein is CASSTGTGREQFF.

The chain combines TRBV7-9 with TRBJ1-5; 10 bases line up with TRBD1. The length of the CDR3 is 18 residues. With 4 bases clipped from V and 4 bases from J, the junction kept 13 bases outside the gene matches. The germline V gene has CDR1 SEHNR and CDR2 FQNEAQ (reference sequence). CDR3 protein: CASSSSPFGQGENQPQHF. In DNA, the CDR3 is TGTGCCAGCAGCTCTAGCCCCTTCGGACAGGGGGAGAATCAGCCCCAGCATTTT.

J is TRBJ2-7 and V is TRBV28, with D possibly TRBD1 on 6 matching bases. This CDR3 has 16 amino acids. V lost 2 bases, J lost 7 bases, and 21 bases lay in between. Germline-derived CDR1 and CDR2 are MDHEN and SYDVKM. CDR3 amino acids: CASSLRYRAAAGEQYF. Here the CDR3 DNA reads TGTGCCAGCAGTTTAAGGTACAGGGCGGCCGCTGGAGAGCAGTACTTC.

This clone was recorded a few times. The chain combines TRBV19 with TRBJ2-1; maybe TRBD2 (6 bases). The CDR3 has 13 residues. Germline CDR1 LNHDA, CDR2 SQIVND (reference sequence). V lost 7 bases to trimming and J lost 6 bases, with 13 bases between them. DNA for the CDR3: TGTGCCAGTAAGCTTGGGGGGATCAATGAGCAGTTCTTC. Translation: CASKLGGINEQFF.

This rearrangement joins TRBV9 to TRBJ1-2; TRBD1 matches 9 bases. Germline values: CDR1 SGDLS, CDR2 YYNGEE. With V trimmed by 4 bases and J by 0 bases, 7 bases remained unmatched. The CDR3 has 16 amino acids. CDR3 nucleotide sequence: TGTGCCAGCAGCCCACCGGGGGACAGGGCTAACTATGGCTACACCTTC. Protein sequence: CASSPPGDRANYGYTF.

This chain links TRBV6-2 or TRBV6-3 with TRBJ2-5, with D possibly being TRBD1 (5 bases). The CDR3 runs 16 residues. Trimming took off 4 bases at V and 1 base at J, with 16 bases between the two ends. Germline V gene sequence: CDR1 MNHEY, CDR2 SVGEGT. For the CDR3, the DNA is TGTGCCAGCAGTTCGCGCGGCAGGGTGATCCAAGAGACCCAGTACTTC. Amino acids: CASSSRGRVIQETQYF.

The chain combines TRBV2 with TRBJ2-3; 13 bases are shared with TRBD2. J was trimmed by 4 bases and V by 2 bases; bases with no gene match: 6. The CDR3 sequence is 17 residues long. Germline V gives CDR1 SNHLY, CDR2 FYNNEI. DNA of the CDR3: TGTGCCAGCAGTGAACTCCGACTAGCGGGGGGTCCAGATACGCAGTATTTT. Its translation is CASSELRLAGGPDTQYF.

The V and J genes are TRBV7-2 and TRBJ2-3, with D perhaps matching TRBD1 (6 bases). The CDR3 covers 16 residues. Deletions cut 1 base from V and 1 base from J, with 12 bases between. Looked up from germline, CDR1 is SGHTA and CDR2 is FQGNSA. The CDR3 sequence: CASSLGPSGGTDTQYF. The CDR3 nucleotides read TGTGCCAGCAGCTTAGGCCCCTCAGGGGGCACAGATACGCAGTATTTT.

The chain recombines TRBV7-2 with TRBJ1-1, with 11 bases lining up with TRBD1. Germline V gives CDR1 SGHTA, CDR2 FQGNSA. The CDR3 is 15 amino acids. The junction had 7 bases not matched to a gene; V was cut back by 4 bases and J by 6 bases. This chain's CDR3 is CASSWDRGGSPEAFF. The CDR3 coding sequence is TGTGCCAGCAGCTGGGACAGGGGGGGTAGCCCTGAAGCTTTCTTT.

The chain employs TRBV7-2 and TRBJ2-5; the match to TRBD2 covers 10 bases. Germline-derived CDR1 and CDR2 are SGHTA and FQGNSA. The CDR3 extends over 16 amino acids. Trimming took 3 bases from V and 5 from J; bases not matched to a gene: 9. CDR3 nucleotides: TGTGCCAGCAGCTTCAGCGGGAGGGCCTTGGGGGAGACCCAGTACTTC. Protein: CASSFSGRALGETQYF.

This clone was picked up a small number of times. V is TRBV2 and J is TRBJ2-5, with TRBD2 identical over 13 bases. CDR3 length: 15 amino acids. CDR1 is SNHLY, CDR2 FYNNEI, per germline. V shed 4 bases and J 5 bases; nucleotides not matched to a gene: 4. The CDR3 reads CASSGLAGGWETQYF. The CDR3 region has the DNA TGTGCCAGCAGTGGACTAGCGGGGGGTTGGGAGACCCAGTACTTC.

The chain links TRBV5-1 to TRBJ1-1; 8 bases match TRBD1. Germline values: CDR1 SGHRS, CDR2 YFSETQ. CDR3 length: 15 amino acids. Germline trimming cut 0 bases from V and 2 bases from J; bases unmatched to any gene: 3. This CDR3 is CASSLEQGGNTEAFF. The CDR3 region has the DNA TGCGCCAGCAGCTTGGAACAGGGGGGAAACACTGAAGCTTTCTTT.

The chain has TRBV12-3 or TRBV12-4 and TRBJ1-4; D not resolved. V lost 3 bases to trimming and J lost 4 bases, with 6 bases between them. This CDR3 comprises 13 residues. The CDR3 spells CASSFEGNEKLFF. The CDR3 DNA reads as TGTGCCAGCAGTTTTGAGGGTAATGAAAAACTGTTTTTT.

This clone has only one observation. The chain uses TRBV18 and TRBJ1-5; D gene unclear. The CDR3 totals 13 residues. V gave up 3 bases and J gave up 6 bases, with 9 bases separating them. Per the germline V gene, CDR1 is KGHSH and CDR2 is LQKENI. The CDR3 spells CASSPGRSQPQHF. The CDR3 DNA is TGTGCCAGCTCACCTGGCCGGAGTCAGCCCCAGCATTTT.

The chain employs TRBV7-2 and TRBJ2-7; 10 positions match TRBD2. CDR3 length: 14 residues. V lost 5 bases and J lost 2; bases outside the gene matches: 3. Germline-derived CDR1 and CDR2 are SGHTA and FQGNSA. The DNA for the CDR3 is TGTGCCAGCAGCGAACTAGCGGGACCCTACGAGCAGTACTTC. As protein: CASSELAGPYEQYF.

The chain combines TRBV19 with TRBJ2-4, with a possible D match to TRBD1 (6 bases). In germline, CDR1 is LNHDA, CDR2 SQIVND (reference sequence). CDR3 length equals 18 residues. Between the trimmed V and J ends, which lost 6 bases and 0 bases, there was a span of 21 bases. The DNA for the CDR3 is TGTGCCAGTAGGAGTAATGTGGTTACAGGGATAGCCAAAAACATTCAGTACTTC. It specifies CASRSNVVTGIAKNIQYF.

V and J are TRBV19 and TRBJ2-7, with a weak D call TRBD2 (6 bases). Trimming cost V 1 base and J 3 bases, with 13 bases left between them. CDR3 length equals 15 residues. Germline V gives CDR1 LNHDA, CDR2 SQIVND (reference sequence). CDR3 nucleotide sequence: TGTGCCAGTAGTATAGTGGCAGGGAGGCACTACGAGCAGTACTTC. Its translation: CASSIVAGRHYEQYF.

The sample holds one count of this clone. V usage is TRBV5-1 and J usage is TRBJ1-5, with 12 bases lining up with TRBD1. This CDR3 contains 15 residues. Germline V lookup: CDR1 SGHRS, CDR2 YFSETQ. V lost 4 bases to trimming and J lost 6 bases; unmatched junction nucleotides: 5. CDR3 residues: CASSAGTGGVQPQHF. The CDR3, as DNA: TGCGCCAGCAGCGCCGGGACAGGGGGCGTTCAGCCCCAGCATTTT.

This clone showed up just a few times. The chain uses TRBV18 and TRBJ2-2, with 8 bases aligning to TRBD1. V lost 3 bases, J lost 6 bases, and 15 bases stayed unmatched. Germline assignment: CDR1 KGHSH and CDR2 LQKENI. The CDR3 has 18 residues. In DNA, the CDR3 is TGTGCCAGCTCACCTACCGTAGGACAGGGTGGAGTTCCCGGGGAGCTGTTTTTT. It codes for CASSPTVGQGGVPGELFF.